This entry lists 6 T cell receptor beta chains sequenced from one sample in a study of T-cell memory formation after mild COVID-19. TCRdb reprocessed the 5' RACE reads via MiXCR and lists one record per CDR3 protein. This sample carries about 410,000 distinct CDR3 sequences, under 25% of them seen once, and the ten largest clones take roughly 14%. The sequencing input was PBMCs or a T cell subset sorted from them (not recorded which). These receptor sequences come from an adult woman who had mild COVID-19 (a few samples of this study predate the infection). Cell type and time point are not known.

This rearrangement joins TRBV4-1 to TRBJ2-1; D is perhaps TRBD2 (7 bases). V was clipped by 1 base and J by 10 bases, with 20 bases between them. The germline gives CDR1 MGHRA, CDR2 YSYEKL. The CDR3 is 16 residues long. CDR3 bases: TGCGCCAGCAGCCAAGGCGGCGGGGGCCCTTTTGAGGAGCAGTTCTTC. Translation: CASSQGGGGPFEEQFF.

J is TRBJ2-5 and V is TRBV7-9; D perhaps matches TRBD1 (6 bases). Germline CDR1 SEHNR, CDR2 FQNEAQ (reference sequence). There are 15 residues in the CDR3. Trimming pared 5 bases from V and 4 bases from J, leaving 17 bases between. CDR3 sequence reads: CASSRNRAGRETQYF. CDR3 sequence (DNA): TGTGCCAGCAGCCGCAACAGGGCCGGAAGAGAGACCCAGTACTTC. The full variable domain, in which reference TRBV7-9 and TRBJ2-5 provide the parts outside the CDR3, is DTGVSQNPRHKITKRGQNVTFRCDPISEHNRLYWYRQTLGQGPEFLTYFQNEAQLEKSRLLSDRFSAERPKGSFSTLEIQRTEQGDSAMYLCASSRNRAGRETQYFGPGTRLLVL.

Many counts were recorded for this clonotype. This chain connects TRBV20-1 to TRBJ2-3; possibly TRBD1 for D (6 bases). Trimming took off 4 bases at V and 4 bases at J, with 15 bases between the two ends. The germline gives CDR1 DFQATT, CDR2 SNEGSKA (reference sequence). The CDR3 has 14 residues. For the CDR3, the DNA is TGCAGTGCTACCCGGACAGCCTGGGCAGATACGCAGTATTTT. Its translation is CSATRTAWADTQYF.

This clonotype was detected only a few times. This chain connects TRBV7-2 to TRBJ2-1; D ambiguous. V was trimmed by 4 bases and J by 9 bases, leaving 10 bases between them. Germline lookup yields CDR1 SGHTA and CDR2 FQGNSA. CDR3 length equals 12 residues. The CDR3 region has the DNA TGTGCCAGCAGCTGGGCTAGAGGTGAGCAGTTCTTC. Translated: CASSWARGEQFF.

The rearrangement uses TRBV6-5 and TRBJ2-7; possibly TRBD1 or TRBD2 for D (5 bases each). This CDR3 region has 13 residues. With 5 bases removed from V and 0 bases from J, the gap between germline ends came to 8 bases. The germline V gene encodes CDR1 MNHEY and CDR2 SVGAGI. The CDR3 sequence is CASSARGSYEQYF. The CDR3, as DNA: TGTGCCAGCAGTGCGAGGGGCTCCTACGAGCAGTACTTC.

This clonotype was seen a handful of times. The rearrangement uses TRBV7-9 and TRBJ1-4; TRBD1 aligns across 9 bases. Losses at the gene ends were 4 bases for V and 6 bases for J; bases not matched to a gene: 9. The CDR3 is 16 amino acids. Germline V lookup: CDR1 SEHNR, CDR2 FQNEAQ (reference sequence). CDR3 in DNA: TGTGCCAGCAGCTCCTTTGGGACAGGGACTTATGAAAAACTGTTTTTT. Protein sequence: CASSSFGTGTYEKLFF.